This T cell receptor (beta chain) is from a study of cytomegalovirus exposure and HLA in healthy donors. Study observations and caveats: A link between a missense DCLRE1C variant and TCR beta V- and J-gene trimming emerged from a later analysis. With high specificity and sensitivity, the classifier reportedly diagnosed cytomegalovirus status. Investigators reported 164 TCR beta chains as tied to cytomegalovirus. Within the data, a cluster of highly shared sequence variants was likely a sequencing artifact.

Germline CDR1 is PRHDT and CDR2 is FYEKMQ (reference sequence). The CDR3 is made up of 16 amino acids. J lost 2 bases, V lost 5 bases, and 9 bases had no gene match. The PCR used 60 Vbeta and 13 Jbeta primers. Using immunoSEQ multiplex PCR, the repertoire was profiled, and TCRdb retains in-frame clones only, with some absent. This repertoire shows about 97,000 clones, approximately 64% found once; its top ten account for 4.5% to 5%. This clone was recorded a few times. Its specificity is not known. Sequencing was done on a sample of PBMCs. J is TRBJ2-3 and V is TRBV13; 8 nucleotides line up with TRBD1. The TCR was taken from a human donor in good health. In nucleotides, the CDR3 is TGTGCCAGCAGCCATTCGGACAGGGCCAACACAGATACGCAGTATTTT. Translated, it gives CASSHSDRANTDTQYF.